These T cell receptor beta chains were read from a single sample in a study of cytomegalovirus exposure and HLA in healthy donors. Here immunoSEQ multiplex PCR was the method, and the copy in TCRdb shows in-frame clones only, minus some. This sample yields 150,000 to 250,000 clones, of which more than 65% are seen a single time; approximately 1.5% belongs to the top ten. Sequencing was performed on PBMCs. Source of these receptors: a girl aged 5 to 17 in good health and CMV-seropositive. CDR3s include the opening cysteine and the closing phenylalanine or tryptophan. D genes are given only for firm matches. Rows may omit the clone size; those that give it use once, few, many or a size class.

size	J	V	D	DNA	CDR3
-	TRBJ2-1	TRBV11-2	-	TGTGCCAGCAGCTTAGAAGCAGGTCTCTCCGATGAGCAGTTCTTC	CASSLEAGLSDEQFF
few	TRBJ2-3	TRBV4-3	-	TGCGCCAGCAGCCAAGATGGCGGGGCCACAGATACGCAGTATTTT	CASSQDGGATDTQYF
-	TRBJ2-5	TRBV5-6	TRBD1	TGTGCCAGCAGCTGGACAGGGATAGGCGAGACCCAGTACTTC	CASSWTGIGETQYF
-	TRBJ2-5	TRBV6-6	-	TGTGCCAGCAGTAAACCCTTAGATTCGGTTCAGTACTTC	CASSKPLDSVQYF
-	TRBJ1-2	TRBV5-1	-	TGCGCCAGCAGCTTGGACAGGCCGACTAACTATGGCTACACCTTC	CASSLDRPTNYGYTF
once	TRBJ1-1	TRBV15	-	TGTGCCACCAGCAGAGATACGGGGAACACTGAAGCTTTCTTT	CATSRDTGNTEAFF
-	TRBJ2-5	TRBV19	TRBD1	TGTGCCACTGGGGCGGACAGGGGGCTCGAGACCCAGTACTTC	CATGADRGLETQYF
-	TRBJ2-2	TRBV30	TRBD1	TGTGCCCTAGGACAGGGGGAGGCCGGGGAGCTGTTTTTT	CALGQGEAGELFF
-	TRBJ2-7	TRBV10-1	TRBD1	TGCGCCAGCAGTGATTCGGACAGGGGACTCTACGAGCAGTACTTC	CASSDSDRGLYEQYF
-	TRBJ2-5	TRBV6-6	-	TGTGCCAGCAGTTACCCGCCCGGGAGAAGCGGTGAGACCCAGTACTTC	CASSYPPGRSGETQYF
-	TRBJ1-1	TRBV11-2	-	TGTGCCAGCAACTCACAGGAAAACACTGAAGCTTTCTTT	CASNSQENTEAFF
-	TRBJ1-2	TRBV21-1	-	TGTGCCAGCAGCAAAGTGGCCTCAGATGGCTACACCTTC	CASSKVASDGYTF
-	TRBJ1-1	TRBV18	-	TGTGCCAGCTCACCACTAAATCCGGACAAGTTCTTT	CASSPLNPDKFF
-	TRBJ1-6	TRBV28	-	TGTGCCAGCAGTTTAGCGGGGGGCGGTTCACCCCTCCACTTT	CASSLAGGGSPLHF
-	TRBJ1-2	TRBV2	-	TGTGCCAGCAACAGGGACCCAACCTTATATGGCTACACCTTC	CASNRDPTLYGYTF
-	TRBJ2-5	TRBV7-2	TRBD2	TGTGCCAGCAGCGCCAGGCACGGGACTAGCGGGGGGGGAGAGACCCAGTACTTC	CASSARHGTSGGGETQYF
few	TRBJ1-4	TRBV4-3	-	TGCGCCAGCAGCCGATCAGGGGTGACTAATGAAAAACTGTTTTTT	CASSRSGVTNEKLFF
-	TRBJ2-7	TRBV5-1	-	TGCGCCAGCAGCTTGGACCTCAGGGGCGAGCAGTACTTC	CASSLDLRGEQYF
-	TRBJ1-1	TRBV19	TRBD1	TGTGCCAGCCGTATGGCCCTGACAGGGGGCAAGACTGAAGCTTTCTTT	CASRMALTGGKTEAFF
-	TRBJ1-1	TRBV13	TRBD1	TGTGCCAGCAGCCCCGAACAGGGGGAGGACACTGAAGCTTTCTTT	CASSPEQGEDTEAFF
once	TRBJ2-1	TRBV19	TRBD1	TGTGCCAGTAGGGGGGACAGCTACAATGAGCAGTTCTTC	CASRGDSYNEQFF
-	TRBJ2-7	TRBV10-3	TRBD2	TGTGCCATCAGTCCGACTAGCGGGGAGTCCTACGAGCAGTACTTC	CAISPTSGESYEQYF
-	TRBJ2-1	TRBV9	-	TGTGCCAGCAGCAGGGGGGGCGGGGAGTACAATGAGCAGTTCTTC	CASSRGGGEYNEQFF
-	TRBJ1-2	TRBV20-1	-	TGCAGTGCCTCCTCTATCTATGGCTACACCTTC	CSASSIYGYTF
once	TRBJ2-6	TRBV30	-	TGTGCCTGGAGTTATAACGCGGTCTATACTTTC	CAWSYNAVYTF
-	TRBJ2-3	TRBV5-4	TRBD1	TGTGCCAGCAGCCTAACCTCAGGGGGCAACACAGATACGCAGTATTTT	CASSLTSGGNTDTQYF
-	TRBJ2-2	TRBV13	-	TGTGCCAGCAGCTCAACGGACTCCCTGGGCGGGGAGCTGTTTTTT	CASSSTDSLGGELFF
-	TRBJ1-1	TRBV5-1	-	TGCGCCAGCAGCCGGGAGGGTCAGGCTGAAGCTTTCTTT	CASSREGQAEAFF
few	TRBJ1-3	TRBV5-1	-	TGCGCCAGCAGCATTAGTGGTCTCTCTGGAAACACCATATATTTT	CASSISGLSGNTIYF
-	TRBJ2-5	TRBV11-3	TRBD1	TGTGCCAGCAGCTTCTCAGGGGGCGTGCCGGAGACCCAGTACTTC	CASSFSGGVPETQYF
-	TRBJ2-5	TRBV7-2	-	TGTGCCAGCAGCCCTGCCGGGGGGACCCAGTACTTC	CASSPAGGTQYF
-	TRBJ2-7	TRBV6-1	TRBD1	TGTGCCAGCAGGAACAGGGGCTACGAGCAGTACTTC	CASRNRGYEQYF
few	TRBJ2-1	TRBV2	TRBD2	TGTGCCAGCAGTGTCCTAGCGGGGGGGCCTGGCAATGAGCAGTTCTTC	CASSVLAGGPGNEQFF
-	TRBJ2-7	TRBV7-9	TRBD2	TGTGCCAGCAGCCCGGGGGACTACCACTACGAGCAGTACTTC	CASSPGDYHYEQYF
-	TRBJ1-1	TRBV5-3	-	TGTGCCAGAAGCTTCTGGTTGTCGGGGAACACTGAAGCTTTCTTT	CARSFWLSGNTEAFF
-	TRBJ2-5	TRBV7-9	-	TGTGCCAGCAGCCTCATAGGGCGGGGATGGCAAGAGACCCAGTACTTC	CASSLIGRGWQETQYF
-	TRBJ1-6	TRBV30	-	TGTGCCTGGAGTGTATCTTCCGGCGGCAATTCACCCCTCCACTTT	CAWSVSSGGNSPLHF
once	TRBJ2-3	TRBV4-1	TRBD2	TGCGCCAGCAGCCACCTAGGACTAGCGGGGGAGGATACGCAGTATTTT	CASSHLGLAGEDTQYF
-	TRBJ2-1	TRBV7-9	-	TGTGCCAGCAGCCTTAGCAGAGATGAGCAGTTCTTC	CASSLSRDEQFF
-	TRBJ2-7	TRBV27	TRBD2	TGTGCCAGCAGTCCGACTAGCGGGGGGTTCTACGAGCAGTACTTC	CASSPTSGGFYEQYF
-	TRBJ2-7	TRBV27	TRBD1	TGTGCCAGCAATCTACAGGGGGGTTGGGGAGAGCAGTACTTC	CASNLQGGWGEQYF
-	TRBJ1-1	TRBV5-1	TRBD1	TGCGCCAGCACCCTTACAGGGGTGAACACTGAAGCTTTCTTT	CASTLTGVNTEAFF
-	TRBJ2-7	TRBV7-8	TRBD1	TGTGCCAGCAGCTTAGTCCGGGGGACAGGGACAATCTACGAGCAGTACTTC	CASSLVRGTGTIYEQYF
-	TRBJ2-3	TRBV7-2	-	TGTGCCAGCAGCTTAGTTGGGGCTAGCACAGATACGCAGTATTTT	CASSLVGASTDTQYF
-	TRBJ2-6	TRBV5-8	TRBD1	TGTGCCAGCGGTTTCCTAATTAGACAGGGTTATTCTGGGGCCAACGTCCTGACTTTC	CASGFLIRQGYSGANVLTF